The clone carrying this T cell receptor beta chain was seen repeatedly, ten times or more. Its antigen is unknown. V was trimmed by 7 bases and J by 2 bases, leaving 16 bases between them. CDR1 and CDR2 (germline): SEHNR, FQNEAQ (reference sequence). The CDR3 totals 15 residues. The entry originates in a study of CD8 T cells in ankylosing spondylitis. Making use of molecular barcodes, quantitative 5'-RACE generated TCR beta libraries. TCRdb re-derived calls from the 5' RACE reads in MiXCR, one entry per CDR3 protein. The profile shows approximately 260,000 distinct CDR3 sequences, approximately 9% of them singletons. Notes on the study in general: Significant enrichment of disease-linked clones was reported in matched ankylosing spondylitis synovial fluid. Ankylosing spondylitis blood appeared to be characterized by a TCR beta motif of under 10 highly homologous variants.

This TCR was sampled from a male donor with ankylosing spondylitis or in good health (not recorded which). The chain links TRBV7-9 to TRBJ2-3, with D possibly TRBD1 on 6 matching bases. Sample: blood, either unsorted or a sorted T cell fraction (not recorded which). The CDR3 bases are TGTGCCAGCACCGCCGGGACATTGTTCACAGATACGCAGTATTTT. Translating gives CASTAGTLFTDTQYF.